This T cell receptor (beta chain) was obtained from a study of cytomegalovirus exposure and HLA in healthy donors. General observations from the study: Roughly uniform depth of sequencing across donors was assumed in presence/absence analyses. The majority of CMV-associated TCR beta chains were reported as apparently HLA-restricted in a later analysis. Upon later analysis, TCR association rates were observed to vary by HLA locus, being highest for DRB1 and lowest for HLA-C. Further analysis, carried out later, found HLA-associated TCR beta chains more clonally expanded than equally common other chains.

With regard to this clone: Its antigen is as yet unknown.

The junction had 3 bases not matched to a gene; V was cut back by 3 bases and J by 7 bases. This CDR3 has 13 amino acids. Germline V gene sequence: CDR1 SGHAT, CDR2 FQNNGV. PCR involved 60 Vbeta and 13 Jbeta primers. Generated by immunoSEQ multiplex PCR, the TCRdb table keeps only in-frame clones and is missing some. The sample has under 150,000 clones; 60% to 80% are singletons. Sequencing input: PBMCs. The clonotype comes from an older woman in good health and CMV-seropositive. This rearrangement joins TRBV11-2 to TRBJ1-1, with TRBD1 matching over 9 bases. CDR3 amino acids: CASSLGQGFEAFF. In DNA form, the CDR3 reads TGTGCCAGCAGCTTGGGACAGGGATTTGAAGCTTTCTTT.